These T cell receptor beta chains were read from a single sample in a study of regulatory T cells in long-lasting Graves disease. TCRdb fed the multiplex PCR reads into MiXCR, producing one record per CDR3 protein. In the table there are around 480,000 distinct CDR3 sequences, 15% to 20% of which are singletons. These data also formed part of another study, on T cells in Graves' hyperthyroidism and ophthalmopathy.

Source: peripheral blood mononuclear cells (PBMCs), taken at new diagnosis, from a patient treated with antithyroid drugs. These receptors came from a man aged 35-49 years with Graves disease. Both conserved end residues are part of each CDR3. A D gene is named only where the DNA matches it firmly. Only part of the rows carry a size: once, few, many, or a class if the clone is expanded.

j_call clone_size d_call v_call cdr3_nt cdr3_aa
TRBJ2-7 few TRBD1 TRBV4-1 TGCGCCAGCAGCCATCCCGTGACAGGGACCTACGAGCAGTACTTC CASSHPVTGTYEQYF
TRBJ1-1 many TRBD1 TRBV11-3 TGTGCCAGCAGCTCGGGACAGGGGGAGAACACTGAAGCTTTCTTT CASSSGQGENTEAFF
TRBJ1-5 few - TRBV6-2/TRBV6-3 TGTGCCAGCAACCAAGGGTCCGGGGGTCAGCCCCAGCATTTT CASNQGSGGQPQHF
TRBJ1-5 - - TRBV19 TGTGCCAGTAGTATAGGATTAGAATCATGGCCCCAGCATTTT CASSIGLESWPQHF
TRBJ1-2 few - TRBV29-1 TGCAGCGTTGGGGACGGTGCTAACTATGGCTACACCTTC CSVGDGANYGYTF
TRBJ2-3 many - TRBV7-9 TGTGCCAGCGGTGACCGCACAGATACGCAGTATTTT CASGDRTDTQYF
TRBJ1-1 few - TRBV7-9 TGTGCCAGCAGCCCAAGTTGGAACACTGAAGCTTTCTTT CASSPSWNTEAFF
TRBJ2-3 few - TRBV5-1 TGCGCCAGCAGCTTGACCGCTCGGTTGGGGGCCACAGATACGCAGTATTTT CASSLTARLGATDTQYF
TRBJ2-3 - TRBD2 TRBV24-1 TGTGCCACCAGTGATCCAGCGGGAATCACGCAGTATTTT CATSDPAGITQYF
TRBJ2-2 many - TRBV3-1 TGTGCCAGCAGCCAAATAATGAACACCGGGGAGCTGTTTTTT CASSQIMNTGELFF
TRBJ2-7 many - TRBV15 TGTGCCACCAGCAGAGCTAGGGGGGAGGGCCGAAACGAGCAGTACTTC CATSRARGEGRNEQYF
TRBJ2-5 few TRBD1 TRBV10-3 TGTGCCATCAGTGGGACAGGGGTAAGAGAGACCCAGTACTTC CAISGTGVRETQYF
TRBJ2-7 few - TRBV25-1 TGTGCCAGCATTAACAGGAGGAGCTCCTACGAGCAGTACTTC CASINRRSSYEQYF
TRBJ2-7 many - TRBV10-2 TGCGCCAGCAGTGTTCGGCAGGGTGCCTACGAGCAGTACTTC CASSVRQGAYEQYF
TRBJ1-1 many TRBD1 TRBV7-2 TGTGCCAGCAGCTTAGCACAGGGGGCAGGTACTGAAGCTTTCTTT CASSLAQGAGTEAFF
TRBJ1-4 few - TRBV6-1 TGTGCCAGCAGTGCAAGAGGACAGAAGAATGAAAAACTGTTTTTT CASSARGQKNEKLFF
TRBJ2-3 - - TRBV7-9 TGTGCCAGCAGCCGCGAGGGGCTCGGGACAGATACGCAGTATTTT CASSREGLGTDTQYF
TRBJ1-3 - - TRBV5-1 TGCGCCAGCAGCCCCCGGGCCGCCGCTGGAAACACCATATATTTT CASSPRAAAGNTIYF
TRBJ2-7 - - TRBV15 TGTGCCACCAGCAGAGGACGGTCCTACGAGCAGTACTTC CATSRGRSYEQYF
TRBJ2-7 many TRBD2 TRBV18 TGTGCCAGCTCACCGCGGGGGATCCTTGACGAGCAGTACTTC CASSPRGILDEQYF
TRBJ2-5 many TRBD2 TRBV7-9 TGTGCCAGCAGCTCAAGCGGGAGGGGGACGAAAGAGACCCAGTACTTC CASSSSGRGTKETQYF
TRBJ2-4 - - TRBV2 TGTGCCAGCAGACGCGACAGGAGCAAAAACATTCAGTACTTC CASRRDRSKNIQYF
TRBJ1-1 many - TRBV9 TGTGCCAGCAGCGAAGGACGGTACATGAACACTGAAGCTTTCTTT CASSEGRYMNTEAFF
TRBJ1-1 many - TRBV7-6 TGTGCCAGCAGCTTAGCGGAGAACACTGAAGCTTTCTTT CASSLAENTEAFF
TRBJ2-3 - - TRBV29-1 TGCAGCGTTGAAGATCGTCTCTCTCTCGACACAGATACGCAGTATTTT CSVEDRLSLDTDTQYF
TRBJ2-7 - TRBD1 TRBV4-2 TGTGCCAGCAGCCTCCGGGACAGGGGCTACAATGAGCAGTACTTC CASSLRDRGYNEQYF
TRBJ2-7 many - TRBV20-1 TGCAGTGGTCTGAGAGGGCTAGGCGGTAACGAGCAGTACTTC CSGLRGLGGNEQYF
TRBJ1-2 many TRBD1 TRBV29-1 TGCAGCGTTTACCGGGACAGGGGTACCGCGACCTTC CSVYRDRGTATF
TRBJ2-1 few TRBD1 TRBV28 TGTGCCAGCAGTCCCGCACAGGGGAGTGAGCAGTTCTTC CASSPAQGSEQFF
TRBJ1-1 - - TRBV25-1 TGTGCCAGCAGTGGACGGACTGAAGCTTTCTTT CASSGRTEAFF
TRBJ1-1 many - TRBV28 TGTGCCAGCAGTCCCGGCGGGGGGGCCGCTTTCTTT CASSPGGGAAFF
TRBJ1-4 few - TRBV24-1 TGTGCCACCAGTGATGACCTTAGACCGGAGGTGTCTACTAATGAAAAACTGTTTTTT CATSDDLRPEVSTNEKLFF